This record covers a single TCR beta chain. This sample was taken from a study of blood T cells in healthy people across ages. Combining a sample-barcoded 5' primer with a J-beta primer mix, a second PCR ran for 7 to 11 cycles. TCRdb reprocessed the 5' RACE reads with MiXCR, giving one entry per CDR3 protein. The sample contains 650,000 to 1,000,000 distinct CDR3 sequences, approximately 35% of which appear only once. Per-sample PBMC isolation yielded at least 7 million cells. The J segment lost 7 bases and the V segment lost 4 bases, leaving 6 bases of the junction unmatched. Germline CDR1 and CDR2: MGHDK and SYGVNS. The CDR3 consists of 15 residues.

This receptor was obtained from a man aged 18 to 30 in good health. This chain links TRBV25-1 with TRBJ1-6; TRBD1 agrees at 8 bases. Sequenced: blood. This CDR3 reads CASSALGQGNSPLHF. The CDR3 DNA reads TGTGCCAGCAGTGCCCTCGGACAGGGCAATTCACCCCTCCACTTT.